This T cell receptor (beta chain) stems from a study of blood T cells in healthy people across ages. Study-wide results and caveats: Estimated diversity, derived from one million T cells, was regarded as an underestimate.

They isolated at least 6.5 million PBMCs from each sample. As to this clonotype: The antigen remains unidentified.

For the second PCR, which ran for about 7 to 11 cycles, a sample-barcoded 5' primer and a J-beta primer mix were used. TCRdb reanalysed the 5' RACE reads using MiXCR and keeps one entry per CDR3 protein. The table lists around 1,600,000 distinct CDR3 sequences, roughly two fifths of them singletons, with 4% in the top ten. The source material was blood. This TCR was recovered from a woman between 18 and 29 years old in good health.

CDR3 amino acids: CSARDSLSPYEQYF. The CDR3 bases are TGCAGTGCTAGAGATAGTTTATCCCCCTACGAGCAGTACTTC. The J gene is TRBJ2-7, the V gene TRBV20-1; no reliable D call. V gave up 0 bases and J gave up 2 bases, with 11 bases separating them. CDR3 size: 14 residues. CDR1 and CDR2 from the germline V gene are DFQATT and SNEGSKA (reference sequence).